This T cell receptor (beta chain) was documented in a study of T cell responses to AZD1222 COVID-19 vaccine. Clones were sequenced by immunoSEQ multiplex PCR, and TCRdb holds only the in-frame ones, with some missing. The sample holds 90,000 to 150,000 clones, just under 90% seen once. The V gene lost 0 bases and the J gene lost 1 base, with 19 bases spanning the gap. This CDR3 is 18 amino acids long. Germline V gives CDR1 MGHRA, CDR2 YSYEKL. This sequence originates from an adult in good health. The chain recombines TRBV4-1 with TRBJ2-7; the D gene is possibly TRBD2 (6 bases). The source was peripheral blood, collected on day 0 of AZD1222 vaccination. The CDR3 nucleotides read TGCGCCAGCAGCCAAGATCGGTCTGGGGCGGGAAGGTCCTACGAGCAGTACTTC. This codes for CASSQDRSGAGRSYEQYF.